The 14 T cell receptor beta chains in this list originate from one sample, sequenced in a study of blood T cell repertoires in COVID-19 (TCRdb year 2020). To prepare the library, the immunoSEQ multiplex PCR assay was applied. Drawn from immuneACCESS, this table holds only the in-frame rearrangements with V and J called that TCRdb kept. Clones are partly lost; checked studies trace under half to an unresolved V gene and leave the rest unexplained. The sample table holds over 200,000 clones, of which about four fifths were seen once. Together, the top ten hold approximately 7.4% of the sample. The sequenced sample consisted of peripheral blood. The receptors were sampled from a woman aged 45-59 years with acute or convalescent COVID-19.

The genes are TRBV15 and TRBJ2-7, with a tentative D call TRBD1 (6 bases). The CDR3 length is 15 residues. V shed 5 bases and J shed 2 bases, with 16 bases lying between them. Germline CDR1 is LNHNV and CDR2 is YYDKDF (reference sequence). CDR3 DNA: TGTGCCACCAGCCGGCCAGGGACACCTCCCTACGAGCAGTACTTC. It translates to CATSRPGTPPYEQYF.

The rearrangement joins TRBV24-1 to TRBJ2-2; 8 positions match TRBD1. Germline V gene sequence: CDR1 KGHDR, CDR2 SFDVKD. V lost 5 bases and J lost 2; bases outside the gene matches: 12. CDR3 size: 18 residues. The CDR3 DNA reads as TGTGCCACCAGTGGGGTGACAGGGGCGATTACCAACACCGGGGAGCTGTTTTTT. Translating it yields CATSGVTGAITNTGELFF.

J is TRBJ2-2 and V is TRBV24-1; TRBD2 agrees at 9 bases. The CDR3 length is 16 residues. Unmatched junction bases numbered 10, after V lost 5 bases and J lost 7 bases. The germline V gene encodes CDR1 KGHDR and CDR2 SFDVKD. CDR3 DNA sequence: TGTGCCACCAGTGGACGCGCGGGAGGGCCTTTCGGGGAGCTGTTTTTT. Amino acids: CATSGRAGGPFGELFF.

This clone was detected only a few times. The chain employs TRBV13 and TRBJ2-1, with D possibly TRBD2 on 5 matching bases. The CDR3 is made up of 14 amino acids. Trimming removed 5 bases from V and 4 bases from J, with 12 bases in between. Germline CDR1 reads PRHDT; CDR2 reads FYEKMQ (reference sequence). CDR3 in amino acids: CASSRLNHYNEQFF. The CDR3 region has the DNA TGTGCCAGCAGCCGACTAAATCATTACAATGAGCAGTTCTTC.

There are a few counts of this clone. The V and J genes are TRBV18 and TRBJ2-1; 10 bases line up with TRBD2. Germline V lookup: CDR1 KGHSH, CDR2 LQKENI. CDR3 size: 16 residues. J gave up 3 bases and V 3 bases, and 5 bases lay outside the gene matches. The CDR3 region is CASSPPTSGFYNEQFF. CDR3 bases: TGTGCCAGCTCACCCCCGACTAGCGGGTTCTACAATGAGCAGTTCTTC.

The rearrangement joins TRBV6-5 to TRBJ1-1; 9 nucleotides agree with TRBD1. The V and J ends lost 6 bases and 2 bases, in that order; junction bases with no gene match: 4. In germline, CDR1 is MNHEY, CDR2 SVGAGI. The CDR3 is made up of 14 amino acids. The CDR3 reads CASRGTGQNTEAFF. The CDR3 nucleotides read TGTGCCAGCAGGGGGACAGGGCAAAACACTGAAGCTTTCTTT.

This chain uses TRBV3-1 (or the pseudogene TRBV3-2) with TRBJ2-7; TRBD2 agrees at 13 bases. J lost 2 bases, V lost 4 bases, and 2 bases had no gene match. In germline, CDR1 is LGHDT, CDR2 YNNKEL (reference sequence). This CDR3 is built from 15 residues. The CDR3: CASSRGLAGPYEQYF. CDR3 in DNA: TGTGCCAGCAGCCGGGGACTAGCGGGACCCTACGAGCAGTACTTC.

The gene calls are TRBV24-1 and TRBJ2-2; 12 nucleotides match TRBD2. V lost 3 bases, J lost 6 bases, and 4 bases stayed unmatched. Germline lookup yields CDR1 KGHDR and CDR2 SFDVKD. The CDR3 covers 16 residues. CDR3 bases: TGTGCCACCAGTGATCAGACTAGCGGGAGATCCGGGGAGCTGTTTTTT. This encodes CATSDQTSGRSGELFF.

A single count supports this clone. This chain joins TRBV12-3 or TRBV12-4 and TRBJ2-1, with 7 nucleotides matching TRBD1. V lost 3 bases, J lost 7 bases, and 3 bases stayed unmatched. The CDR3 contains 13 residues. Written as DNA, the CDR3 is TGTGCCAGCAGTTTTAGCAGGGGGAATGAGCAGTTCTTC. Translating gives CASSFSRGNEQFF.

The chain uses TRBV6-5 and TRBJ1-5; the match to TRBD1 covers 7 bases. The CDR3 has 13 amino acids. J gave up 7 bases and V 2 bases, and 2 bases lay outside the gene matches. The V gene's germline CDR1 is MNHEY and CDR2 SVGAGI. This CDR3 is CASSYTGVQPQHF. In nucleotides, the CDR3 is TGTGCCAGCAGTTACACAGGGGTCCAGCCCCAGCATTTT.

The rearrangement uses TRBV11-2 and TRBJ2-4, with 7 nucleotides matching TRBD1. This CDR3 spans 17 amino acids. Trimming removed 4 bases from V and 1 base from J; junction bases left unmatched: 10. CDR1 and CDR2 (germline): SGHAT, FQNNGV. In DNA form, the CDR3 reads TGTGCCAGCAGCTATAGCCCCCCGACAGGGGCCAAAAACATTCAGTACTTC. This codes for CASSYSPPTGAKNIQYF.

Of note for this clone: Other nucleotide sequences from this sample produce the same CDR3. The CDR3 region has the DNA TGTGCCAGCAGTCCCGGGGACAGATACACCGGGGAGCTGTTTTTT. This codes for CASSPGDRYTGELFF. This chain joins TRBV27 and TRBJ2-2, with 7 nucleotides matching TRBD1. This CDR3 region has 15 residues. V lost 5 bases and J lost 3; bases outside the gene matches: 6. The germline CDR1 and CDR2 sequences are MNHEY and SMNVEV (reference sequence).

This clone was seen only a few times. This chain joins TRBV4-2 and TRBJ2-1, with 7 bases that match TRBD2. J gave up 3 bases and V 3 bases, and 8 bases lay outside the gene matches. The CDR3 extends over 16 amino acids. In germline, CDR1 is LGHNA, CDR2 YNFKEQ. The CDR3 loop is CASSQNLAENYNEQFF. The CDR3, as DNA: TGTGCCAGCAGCCAGAACCTAGCGGAGAACTACAATGAGCAGTTCTTC.

The chain employs TRBV13 and TRBJ2-7; 7 nucleotides line up with TRBD1. Germline V gene data show CDR1 as PRHDT and CDR2 as FYEKMQ (reference sequence). CDR3 size: 13 residues. Trimming took 5 bases from V and 6 from J; bases not matched to a gene: 7. This CDR3 reads CASSHDRESEQYF. In DNA form, the CDR3 reads TGTGCCAGCAGCCACGACAGGGAGTCCGAGCAGTACTTC.